This T cell receptor beta chain was sequenced in a study of regulatory T cells in long-lasting Graves disease. Building of the TCR beta libraries involved iRepertoire HTBI primers and Arm-PCR of CDR3 regions. A single record per CDR3 protein comes from TCRdb applying MiXCR to the multiplex PCR reads. Altogether 200,000 to 250,000 distinct CDR3 sequences are present, 18% being singletons, with the ten largest covering around 20%. This clonotype was picked up many times. The CDR3 is 12 amino acids. Trimming removed 5 bases at V and 3 bases at J, with 7 bases between. Germline CDR1 and CDR2: SGHRS and YFSETQ. Time point in this sample: newly diagnosed GD, antithyroid drugs for less than 3 months. PBMC-derived RNA was used for the TCR library.

The specimen comprised peripheral blood mononuclear cells (PBMCs), sampled at new diagnosis, from a patient treated with antithyroid drugs. The chain combines TRBV5-1 with TRBJ2-3; D ambiguous. This TCR derives from a female donor with Graves disease. CDR3 DNA sequence: TGCGCCAGCAGTATAGAGACAGATACGCAGTATTTT. This gives the protein CASSIETDTQYF. The full variable domain, completed using reference TRBV5-1 and TRBJ2-3, is KAGVTQTPRYLIKTRGQQVTLSCSPISGHRSVSWYQQTPGQGLQFLFEYFSETQRNKGNFPGRFSGRQFSNSRSEMNVSTLELGDSALYLCASSIETDTQYFGPGTRLTVL.